This T cell receptor beta chain originates from a study of OX40 agonist ivuxolimab in advanced cancers. Study-wide background: Partial responses were achieved by three patients, of whom one had hepatocellular carcinoma and two had cutaneous melanoma.

Points from the study as a whole: There was clonal expansion of CD4+ and CD8+ blood T cells by week 6 at 0.1 to 3.0 mg/kg. It was not determined which antigens were specifically recognized by the peripheral T cells that had undergone clonal expansion. Some of the lowest clonal expansion was seen in partial responders at 0.1-3.0 mg/kg.

As for this clone: Antigen specificity is unknown.

Sequenced by immunoSEQ multiplex PCR; TCRdb stores in-frame clones only, minus some. The repertoire has tens of thousands of clones, about 83% of them found once; the top ten carry around 1.5%. The sample was CD4+ or CD8+ T cells sorted from blood, taken in a trial of the OX40 agonist ivuxolimab. The TCR originated in an adult with an advanced solid tumor such as melanoma, head and neck, liver or kidney cancer.

The CDR3 DNA is TGTGCCAGCAGTGAAAACAGGGCTATCGAGCAGTACTTC. This translates into CASSENRAIEQYF. The chain links TRBV6-1 to TRBJ2-7; possibly TRBD1 for D (6 bases). Trimming cost V 2 bases and J 6 bases, with 11 bases left between them. This CDR3 is 13 amino acids long. The germline V gene has CDR1 MNHNS and CDR2 SASEGT.